This paragraph covers one T cell receptor beta chain sequence. This entry belongs to a study of prognosis after radiotherapy for stage I lung cancer. As for the study in general: It was between early 2018 and January 2019 that stage I non-small cell lung cancer patients were enrolled. Squamous cell carcinoma affected six to eight patients, adenocarcinoma approximately 11.

Two-round multiplex PCR amplified TCR beta CDR3 from genomic DNA. Gene-specific primers for each TRBV and TRBJ gene drove first-round PCR. TCRdb reprocessed the multiplex PCR reads with MiXCR, giving one entry per CDR3 protein. In the table there are 10,000 to 15,000 distinct CDR3 sequences, approximately 40% of which are singletons. The CDR3 is made up of 14 amino acids. V lost 6 bases and J lost 4, with 18 bases in between. Germline values: CDR1 DFQATT, CDR2 SNEGSKA (reference sequence). The chain links TRBV20-1 to TRBJ1-2; tentative D call: TRBD1 (6 bases). This receptor was obtained from a donor aged 50 or older with non-small cell lung cancer. The material sequenced was PBMCs, taken before or after stereotactic body radiation therapy (not recorded which). CDR3: CSAECWTDIYGYTF. The CDR3 region has the DNA TGCAGTGCAGAATGTTGGACAGATATCTATGGCTACACCTTC.